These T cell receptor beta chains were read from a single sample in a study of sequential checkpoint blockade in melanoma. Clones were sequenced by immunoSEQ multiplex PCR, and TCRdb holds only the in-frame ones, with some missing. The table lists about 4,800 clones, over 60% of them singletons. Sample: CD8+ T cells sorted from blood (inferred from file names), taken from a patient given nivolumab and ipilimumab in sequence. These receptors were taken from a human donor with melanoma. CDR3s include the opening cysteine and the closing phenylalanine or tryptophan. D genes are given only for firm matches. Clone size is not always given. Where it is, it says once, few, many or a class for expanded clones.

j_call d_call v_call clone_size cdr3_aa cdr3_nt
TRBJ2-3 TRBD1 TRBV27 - CASSSIDRVVTDTQYF TGTGCCAGCAGTTCGATTGACAGGGTCGTCACAGATACGCAGTATTTT
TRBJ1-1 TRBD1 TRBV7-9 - CASSLSRTGSNTEAFF TGTGCCAGCAGCTTATCCCGGACAGGGAGTAACACTGAAGCTTTCTTT
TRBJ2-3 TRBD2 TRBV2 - CASRLTSAITDTQYF TGTGCCAGCAGGTTGACTAGCGCCATCACAGATACGCAGTATTTT
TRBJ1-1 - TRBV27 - CASSLLNPGRGVNTEAFF TGTGCCAGCAGTTTATTAAATCCTGGACGGGGAGTGAACACTGAAGCTTTCTTT
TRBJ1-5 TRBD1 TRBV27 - CASSPTGGRQPQHF TGTGCCAGCAGTCCCACAGGGGGTAGACAGCCCCAGCATTTT
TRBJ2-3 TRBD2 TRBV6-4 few CASSGTSGGTDTQYF TGTGCCAGCAGTGGGACTAGCGGGGGCACAGATACGCAGTATTTT
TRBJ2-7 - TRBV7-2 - CASSSPPFREQYF TGTGCCAGCAGCTCCCCCCCCTTTCGCGAGCAGTACTTC
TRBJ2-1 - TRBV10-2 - CASSLGEQFF TGCGCCAGCTCACTCGGTGAGCAGTTCTTC
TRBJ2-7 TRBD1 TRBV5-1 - CASSLSYRGPPSYEQYF TGCGCCAGCAGCTTAAGCTACAGGGGGCCGCCCTCCTACGAGCAGTACTTC
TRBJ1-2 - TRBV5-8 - CASSPPGANYGYTF TGTGCCAGCAGCCCACCGGGAGCTAACTATGGCTACACCTTC
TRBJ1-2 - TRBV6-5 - CASIPFGGSYGYTF TGTGCCAGCATCCCTTTTGGGGGGAGCTATGGCTACACCTTC
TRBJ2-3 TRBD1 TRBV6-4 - CASSDGQGSTDTQYF TGTGCCAGCAGTGACGGACAGGGGAGCACAGATACGCAGTATTTT
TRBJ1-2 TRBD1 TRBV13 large CASSFDRGRDYGYTF TGTGCCAGCAGCTTCGACAGGGGGCGCGACTATGGCTACACCTTC
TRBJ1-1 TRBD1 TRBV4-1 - CASSQETDRDTEAFF TGCGCCAGCAGCCAAGAAACCGACAGGGACACTGAAGCTTTCTTT
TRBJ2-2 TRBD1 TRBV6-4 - CASSDSTGENTGELFF TGTGCCAGCAGTGACTCGACAGGGGAGAACACCGGGGAGCTGTTTTTT
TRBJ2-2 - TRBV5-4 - CASSLPPWDTNTGELFF TGTGCCAGCAGCTTACCCCCTTGGGACACTAACACCGGGGAGCTGTTTTTT
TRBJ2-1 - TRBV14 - CASSQEGGPYNEQFF TGTGCCAGCAGCCAAGAGGGTGGGCCCTACAATGAGCAGTTCTTC
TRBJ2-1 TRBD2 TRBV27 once CASSSHLAGPYNEQFF TGTGCCAGCAGTTCCCATCTAGCGGGTCCCTACAATGAGCAGTTCTTC
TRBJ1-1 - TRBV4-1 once CASSQATGSAAFF TGCGCCAGCAGCCAAGCCACAGGGTCCGCAGCTTTCTTT
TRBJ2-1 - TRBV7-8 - CASSFLQGGEQFF TGTGCCAGCAGCTTCCTACAGGGAGGGGAGCAGTTCTTC